A single sample gave rise to the 10 T cell receptor beta chains below, sequenced in a study of response to subunit inactivated influenza vaccine. TCRdb passed the RT-PCR reads through MiXCR, listing each CDR3 protein once. Among about 700,000 distinct CDR3 sequences, 15% to 18% were seen once, and the ten largest hold around a tenth. Sequenced material: PBMCs from blood, taken about 12 days after vaccination. These receptors came from a man over 45 who received an inactivated influenza vaccine.

This clonotype was seen repeatedly, ten times or more. The rearrangement joins TRBV4-2 to TRBJ2-7, with 10 bases matching TRBD2. V lost 0 bases and J lost 4; bases outside the gene matches: 3. CDR1 and CDR2 from the germline V gene are LGHNA and YNFKEQ. This CDR3 has 15 amino acids. DNA for the CDR3: TGTGCCAGCAGCCAAGATCTAGCGGGGGCTTACGAGCAGTACTTC. Protein sequence: CASSQDLAGAYEQYF.

In this sample, this clonotype turned up a few times. The chain uses TRBV29-1 and TRBJ1-1; 7 bases are a match to TRBD1. Germline loops: CDR1 SQVTM, CDR2 ANQGSEA. J lost 5 bases, V lost 6 bases, and 9 bases had no gene match. The CDR3 spans 13 residues. The CDR3 is CSVREGARTEAFF. CDR3 nucleotide sequence: TGCAGCGTGAGAGAGGGGGCGAGAACTGAAGCTTTCTTT.

V gene TRBV11-1 combines with J gene TRBJ2-3; D remains unclear. The CDR3 is 13 residues long. Germline lookup yields CDR1 SGHAT and CDR2 FQDESV (reference sequence). Trimming took off 1 base at V and 5 bases at J, with 7 bases between the two ends. The CDR3 DNA reads as TGTGCCAGCAGCTTAGAAGGGATAGATACGCAGTATTTT. Protein sequence: CASSLEGIDTQYF.

V and J are TRBV5-1 and TRBJ2-1; D is perhaps TRBD1 (5 bases). Trimming stripped 1 base from V and 6 bases from J, with 14 bases between. Germline V gives CDR1 SGHRS, CDR2 YFSETQ. CDR3 length equals 15 residues. The CDR3 nucleotides read TGCGCCAGCAGCTTGTACCAGGGCGTAATCAATGAGCAGTTCTTC. The encoded protein is CASSLYQGVINEQFF.

The rearrangement joins TRBV11-2 to TRBJ2-5; TRBD1 aligns across 9 bases. Trimming took 5 bases from V and 4 from J; bases not matched to a gene: 8. From germline, CDR1 is SGHAT and CDR2 FQNNGV. The CDR3 runs 15 residues. CDR3 DNA sequence: TGTGCCAGCAGCAAACAGGGGGCCGTCGTAGAGACCCAGTACTTC. This sequence encodes CASSKQGAVVETQYF.

The gene calls are TRBV12-3 or TRBV12-4 and TRBJ1-4; D gene uncertain. V lost 5 bases to trimming and J lost 8 bases, with 9 bases between them. The CDR3 has 12 amino acids. The CDR3 spells CASSPSTEKLFF. The CDR3 DNA is TGTGCCAGCAGTCCCTCGACGGAAAAACTGTTTTTT.

V and J are TRBV7-2 and TRBJ2-5; 9 nucleotides match TRBD2. The V and J ends lost 0 bases and 6 bases, in that order; junction bases with no gene match: 5. The CDR3 is 15 residues long. CDR1 is SGHTA, CDR2 FQGNSA, per germline. The CDR3 DNA sequence: TGTGCCAGCAGCTTAGCAGCGGGGGGCGGAAAGACCCAGTACTTC. Protein product: CASSLAAGGGKTQYF. The full variable domain, its missing parts supplied by reference TRBV7-2 and TRBJ2-5, is GAGVSQSPSNKVTEKGKDVELRCDPISGHTALYWYRQSLGQGLEFLIYFQGNSAPDKSGLPSDRFSAERTGGSVSTLTIQRTQQEDSAVYLCASSLAAGGGKTQYFGPGTRLLVL.

This clonotype came up many times. The rearrangement joins TRBV29-1 to TRBJ1-1; D ambiguous. The V and J ends lost 5 bases and 1 base respectively, with 11 bases between them. Germline values: CDR1 SQVTM, CDR2 ANQGSEA. This CDR3 region has 13 residues. The CDR3 here is CSVIRATNTEAFF. The CDR3 bases are TGCAGCGTTATAAGGGCCACGAACACTGAAGCTTTCTTT.

The CDR3 nucleotides are TGTGCCAGCAGCCAAGATGGAGGGGGGACGGGAGAGCAGTACTTC. Translation gives CASSQDGGGTGEQYF. The chain has TRBV4-2 and TRBJ2-7; D may correspond to TRBD1 or TRBD2 (6 bases each). V lost 0 bases and J lost 7, with 16 bases in between. Germline V gives CDR1 LGHNA, CDR2 YNFKEQ. This CDR3 has 15 amino acids.

This clonotype was counted at least ten times. The chain links TRBV12-3 or TRBV12-4 to TRBJ1-1; D is unresolved. V shed 7 bases and J shed 0 bases, with 12 bases lying between them. The CDR3 is 14 residues long. The CDR3 region is CASKTGNVNTEAFF. The CDR3 nucleotides are TGTGCCAGCAAAACCGGGAACGTGAACACTGAAGCTTTCTTT.